The 26 T cell receptor beta chains below all came from one sample that was sequenced in a study of shared clonotypes between healthy human individuals. TCRdb keeps only in-frame clones here, not all; method: immunoSEQ multiplex PCR. The repertoire holds just over 2,000,000 clones, with roughly 95% as singletons. The sample taken for sequencing was naive CD4+ T cells sorted from blood. Specified subset: CD45RA+ positively selected. The receptors derive from a man in his late teens or twenties in good health.

The chain uses TRBV19 and TRBJ2-7, with no clear D. Trimming left V 3 bases short and J 3 bases short, with 6 bases between. Germline V gene sequence: CDR1 LNHDA, CDR2 SQIVND (reference sequence). There are 12 residues in the CDR3. DNA for the CDR3: TGTGCCAGTAGTATGGTGGGCTACGAGCAGTACTTC. Translation gives CASSMVGYEQYF.

In regard to this clone: Other DNA sequences in this specimen translate into the identical CDR3. The gene calls are TRBV6-6 and TRBJ1-3, with no clear D. CDR1 is MNHNY, CDR2 SVGAGI, per germline (reference sequence). The CDR3 runs to 12 residues. V was trimmed by 2 bases and J by 4 bases, leaving 3 bases between them. The CDR3 protein is CASSYSGNTIYF. The CDR3 nucleotides read TGTGCCAGCAGTTACAGCGGAAACACCATATATTTT.

The chain carries TRBV7-9 and TRBJ2-7; tentatively, D is TRBD1 (6 bases). This CDR3 is built from 15 residues. Germline lookup yields CDR1 SEHNR and CDR2 FQNEAQ (reference sequence). The ends were cut back, 7 bases at V and 0 bases at J, with 16 bases in the middle. The CDR3 here is CASTKTGEHSYEQYF. DNA of the CDR3: TGTGCCAGCACCAAGACAGGTGAACACTCCTACGAGCAGTACTTC.

V and J are TRBV6-5 and TRBJ1-4, with D maybe TRBD1 (5 bases). The germline V gene has CDR1 MNHEY and CDR2 SVGAGI. V was clipped by 8 bases and J by 8 bases, with 18 bases between them. The CDR3 spans 14 residues. The DNA of the CDR3 is TGTGCCAGCGGGGAGGGCAGGGTTCGGGAAAAACTGTTTTTT. Translating gives CASGEGRVREKLFF.

The rearrangement links TRBV4-1 to TRBJ2-5; the match to TRBD2 covers 10 bases. This CDR3 is 17 amino acids long. V shed 1 base and J 2 bases; nucleotides not matched to a gene: 7. The V gene's germline CDR1 is MGHRA and CDR2 YSYEKL. The CDR3, as DNA: TGCGCCAGCAGCCAAGTAGCGGGGGGTCTCATTCAAGAGACCCAGTACTTC. Its protein product is CASSQVAGGLIQETQYF.

The chain links TRBV11-2 to TRBJ1-1; D not certain. With 3 bases removed from V and 4 bases from J, the gap between germline ends came to 9 bases. Germline V gene lookup returns CDR1 SGHAT and CDR2 FQNNGV. This CDR3 spans 13 amino acids. The CDR3 region has the DNA TGTGCCAGCAGCTTTAAACCAGGCACTGAAGCTTTCTTT. This translates into CASSFKPGTEAFF. Using reference TRBV11-2 and TRBJ1-1 for the parts outside the CDR3, the full variable domain is EAGVAQSPRYKIIEKRQSVAFWCNPISGHATLYWYQQILGQGPKLLIQFQNNGVVDDSQLPKDRFSAERLKGVDSTLKIQPAKLEDSAVYLCASSFKPGTEAFFGQGTRLTVV.

The chain's CDR3 is CASSYTGTTSYNEQFF. The CDR3 DNA is TGTGCCAGCAGCTACACCGGGACAACCAGCTACAATGAGCAGTTCTTC. This chain joins TRBV9 and TRBJ2-1, with D tentatively TRBD1 (6 bases). CDR1 SGDLS and CDR2 YYNGEE come from the germline V gene. The CDR3 contains 16 residues. The V and J ends lost 4 bases and 3 bases respectively, with 17 bases between them. Filled out from reference TRBV9 and TRBJ2-1, the complete variable domain reads DSGVTQTPKHLITATGQRVTLRCSPRSGDLSVYWYQQSLDQGLQFLIQYYNGEERAKGNILERFSAQQFPDLHSELNLSSLELGDSALYFCASSYTGTTSYNEQFFGPGTRLTVL.

The V gene is TRBV6-1, the J gene TRBJ2-7; TRBD1 matches at 8 bases. Unmatched junction bases numbered 1, after V lost 4 bases and J lost 2 bases. Germline CDR1 reads MNHNS; CDR2 reads SASEGT. The CDR3 extends over 13 amino acids. CDR3 region: CASSVDRAYEQYF. CDR3 bases: TGTGCCAGCAGTGTGGACAGGGCCTACGAGCAGTACTTC.

This sequence joins TRBV5-6 and TRBJ2-1; TRBD2 is a possible D gene (5 bases). The CDR3 is 13 residues long. V lost 0 bases to trimming and J lost 6 bases, with 7 bases between them. The germline CDR1 and CDR2 sequences are SGHDT and YYEEEE. The DNA of the CDR3 is TGTGCCAGCAGCTTGGCCAGCGGCAATGAGCAGTTCTTC. This codes for CASSLASGNEQFF.

The rearrangement links TRBV29-1 to TRBJ2-1; D is unresolved. Germline lookup yields CDR1 SQVTM and CDR2 ANQGSEA. Trimming removed 3 bases from V and 6 bases from J, with 6 bases in between. This CDR3 contains 11 residues. The CDR3 spells CSVESANEQFF. Written as DNA, the CDR3 is TGCAGCGTTGAGAGTGCCAATGAGCAGTTCTTC.

This chain connects TRBV27 to TRBJ2-7, with TRBD1 identical over 9 bases. The germline CDR1 and CDR2 sequences are MNHEY and SMNVEV (reference sequence). J gave up 6 bases and V 0 bases, and 6 bases lay outside the gene matches. The CDR3 runs 15 residues. The CDR3 DNA follows: TGTGCCAGCAGTTTATCGCGACAGGGGGGGGTCGAGCAGTACTTC. It yields the protein CASSLSRQGGVEQYF.

V gene TRBV6-5 combines with J gene TRBJ2-7; TRBD2 matches at 14 bases. The CDR3 has 15 amino acids. Germline CDR1 reads MNHEY; CDR2 reads SVGAGI. Trimming cost V 5 bases and J 7 bases; bases outside gene matches: 7. The CDR3 sequence is CASSARTSGRREQYF. In nucleotides, the CDR3 is TGTGCCAGCAGTGCCCGGACTAGCGGGAGGAGGGAGCAGTACTTC.

The rearrangement uses TRBV30 and TRBJ2-5; weak D call: TRBD1 (5 bases). Germline V gene data show CDR1 as GTSNPN and CDR2 as SVGIG (reference sequence). This CDR3 is 13 amino acids long. V was pared by 3 bases and J by 7 bases, with 15 bases between. CDR3 sequence reads: CAWSEQVKGTQYF. The CDR3 coding sequence is TGTGCCTGGAGCGAACAGGTAAAAGGGACCCAGTACTTC. The variable domain in full, completed from reference TRBV30 and TRBJ2-5, reads SQTIHQWPATLVQPVGSPLSLECTVEGTSNPNLYWYRQAAGRGLQLLFYSVGIGQISSEVPQNLSASRPQDRQFILSSKKLLLSDSGFYLCAWSEQVKGTQYFGPGTRLLVL.

V and J are TRBV2 and TRBJ2-5; 8 nucleotides agree with TRBD1. V shed 5 bases, J shed 1 base, and the junction held 6 bases outside the gene matches. Germline-derived CDR1 and CDR2 are SNHLY and FYNNEI. This CDR3 spans 15 amino acids. This CDR3 is CASSSGGLPQETQYF. CDR3 coding DNA: TGTGCCAGCAGTTCAGGGGGCCTGCCCCAAGAGACCCAGTACTTC.

This clone was seen once. V is TRBV7-8 and J is TRBJ2-7; no clear D gene. V lost 2 bases and J lost 5, with 4 bases in between. The CDR3 spans 11 residues. Germline V CDR1 and CDR2: SGHVS, FQNEAQ. In DNA form, the CDR3 reads TGTGCCAGCAGCTTAAGCGACGAGCAGTACTTC. As protein: CASSLSDEQYF.

Comments on this clone: Other DNA sequences in this specimen translate into the identical CDR3. The chain links TRBV6-5 to TRBJ2-2; no clear D. The length of the CDR3 is 12 residues. Deletions cut 8 bases from V and 3 bases from J, with 7 bases between. CDR1 is MNHEY, CDR2 SVGAGI, per germline. The CDR3: CASSRDTGELFF. In nucleotides, the CDR3 is TGTGCCAGCTCTAGGGACACCGGGGAGCTGTTTTTT.

The rearrangement links TRBV19 to TRBJ2-7; tentative D call: TRBD2 (6 bases). CDR3 length: 14 residues. With 4 bases removed from V and 3 bases from J, the gap between germline ends came to 13 bases. CDR1 LNHDA and CDR2 SQIVND come from the germline V gene (reference sequence). CDR3: CASSTPGLYYEQYF. The CDR3 DNA reads as TGTGCCAGTAGTACCCCGGGACTCTACTACGAGCAGTACTTC. Full variable domain (outside the CDR3, taken from reference TRBV19 and TRBJ2-7): DGGITQSPKYLFRKEGQNVTLSCEQNLNHDAMYWYRQDPGQGLRLIYYSQIVNDFQKGDIAEGYSVSREKKESFPLTVTSAQKNPTAFYLCASSTPGLYYEQYFGPGTRLTVT.

This clone was recorded only once. The rearrangement uses TRBV30 and TRBJ2-1; tentatively, D is TRBD1 (6 bases). V was clipped by 2 bases and J by 4 bases, with 18 bases between them. This CDR3 is built from 16 residues. CDR1 and CDR2 (germline): GTSNPN, SVGIG (reference sequence). The CDR3 sequence: CAWSSAFETGYNEQFF. The CDR3 DNA follows: TGTGCCTGGAGTTCGGCTTTCGAGACAGGTTACAATGAGCAGTTCTTC.

The V and J genes are TRBV7-2 and TRBJ2-5; D possibly corresponds to TRBD2 (5 bases). The V end was cut by 0 bases, the J end by 2 bases, with 13 bases between. The CDR3 runs to 16 residues. Germline lookup yields CDR1 SGHTA and CDR2 FQGNSA. CDR3 coding DNA: TGTGCCAGCAGCTTAGCCCCAGCGGACGCACAAGAGACCCAGTACTTC. This gives the protein CASSLAPADAQETQYF.

This chain joins TRBV6-6 and TRBJ2-7; TRBD2 might be the D (6 bases). The CDR3 sequence is 14 residues long. V lost 6 bases to trimming and J lost 9 bases, with 21 bases between them. Germline values: CDR1 MNHNY, CDR2 SVGAGI (reference sequence). The CDR3 bases are TGTGCCAGCAGGCCCCGGGACTTTCTACGAGGGCAGTACTTC. Protein: CASRPRDFLRGQYF.

The chain recombines TRBV2 with TRBJ2-7, with 11 bases fitting TRBD1. With V trimmed by 2 bases and J by 4 bases, 7 bases remained unmatched. Germline V gene sequence: CDR1 SNHLY, CDR2 FYNNEI. This CDR3 comprises 16 residues. CDR3 region: CASSETRDRGTYEQYF. The DNA for the CDR3 is TGTGCCAGCAGTGAAACCCGGGACAGGGGGACGTACGAGCAGTACTTC.

CDR3 coding DNA: TGTGCCAGCTCACCATGGGAGAGCTCTGGAAACACCATATATTTT. This gives the protein CASSPWESSGNTIYF. The chain couples TRBV18 to TRBJ1-3; D unresolved. The CDR3 has 15 amino acids. From germline, CDR1 is KGHSH and CDR2 LQKENI. V lost 2 bases, J lost 0 bases, and 8 bases lay in between.

The genes are TRBV7-6 and TRBJ1-1; 9 bases line up with TRBD1. CDR3 length: 15 amino acids. V lost 5 bases to trimming and J lost 4 bases; unmatched junction nucleotides: 8. CDR1 is SGHVS and CDR2 is FNYEAQ in the germline V gene. This CDR3 is CASSTTGTGTTEAFF. CDR3 coding DNA: TGTGCCAGCAGCACCACCGGGACAGGGACCACTGAAGCTTTCTTT. Looking up the rest from reference TRBV7-6 and TRBJ1-1 gives the full variable domain: GAGVSQSPRYKVTKRGQDVALRCDPISGHVSLYWYRQALGQGPEFLTYFNYEAQQDKSGLPNDRFSAERPEGSISTLTIQRTEQRDSAMYRCASSTTGTGTTEAFFGQGTRLTVV.

To note about this clone: Distinct nucleotide sequences in the sample also encode this CDR3. The chain recombines TRBV29-1 with TRBJ1-1; no clear D. Germline CDR1 and CDR2: SQVTM and ANQGSEA. The CDR3 totals 11 residues. With 4 bases removed from V and 0 bases from J, the gap between germline ends came to 3 bases. The CDR3 DNA is TGCAGCGTTGTCCTGAACACTGAAGCTTTCTTT. The encoded protein is CSVVLNTEAFF.

This clone is a singleton in its sample. J is TRBJ2-3 and V is TRBV30; TRBD2 aligns across 11 bases. Trimming took 2 bases from V and 4 from J; bases not matched to a gene: 5. The germline CDR1 and CDR2 sequences are GTSNPN and SVGIG (reference sequence). The CDR3 spans 15 residues. The CDR3 loop reads CAWSKLAGVSDTQYF. In DNA, the CDR3 is TGTGCCTGGAGTAAACTAGCGGGAGTGTCAGATACGCAGTATTTT. Based on the CDR3 plus reference TRBV30 and TRBJ2-3, the full variable domain is SQTIHQWPATLVQPVGSPLSLECTVEGTSNPNLYWYRQAAGRGLQLLFYSVGIGQISSEVPQNLSASRPQDRQFILSSKKLLLSDSGFYLCAWSKLAGVSDTQYFGPGTRLTVL.

This clone was seen once. V and J are TRBV30 and TRBJ1-4; D unclear. The ends were cut back, 0 bases at V and 7 bases at J, with 15 bases in the middle. CDR1 is GTSNPN, CDR2 SVGIG, per germline (reference sequence). This CDR3 spans 15 amino acids. CDR3 sequence reads: CAWSVQSGKGEKLFF. The CDR3 DNA is TGTGCCTGGAGTGTACAGTCAGGAAAGGGTGAAAAACTGTTTTTT. The variable domain in full, completed from reference TRBV30 and TRBJ1-4, reads SQTIHQWPATLVQPVGSPLSLECTVEGTSNPNLYWYRQAAGRGLQLLFYSVGIGQISSEVPQNLSASRPQDRQFILSSKKLLLSDSGFYLCAWSVQSGKGEKLFFGSGTQLSVL.